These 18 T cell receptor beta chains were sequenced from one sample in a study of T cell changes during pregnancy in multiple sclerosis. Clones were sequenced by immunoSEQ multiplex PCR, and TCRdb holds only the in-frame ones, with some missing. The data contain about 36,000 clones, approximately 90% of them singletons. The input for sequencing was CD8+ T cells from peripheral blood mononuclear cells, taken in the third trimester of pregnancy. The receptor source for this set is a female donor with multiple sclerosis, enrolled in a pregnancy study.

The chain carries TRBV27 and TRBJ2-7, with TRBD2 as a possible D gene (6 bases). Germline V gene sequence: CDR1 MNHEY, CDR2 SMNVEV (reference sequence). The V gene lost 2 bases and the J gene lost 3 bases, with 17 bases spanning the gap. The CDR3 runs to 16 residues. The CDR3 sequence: CASSLTAGRPHYEQYF. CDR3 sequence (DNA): TGTGCCAGCAGTTTAACAGCGGGTCGCCCCCACTACGAGCAGTACTTC.

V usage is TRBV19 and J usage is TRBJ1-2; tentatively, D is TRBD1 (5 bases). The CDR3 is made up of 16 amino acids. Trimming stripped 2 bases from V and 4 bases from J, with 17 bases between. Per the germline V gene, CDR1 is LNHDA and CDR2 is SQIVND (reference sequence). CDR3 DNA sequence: TGTGCCAGTAGTATAAGTGGCGACAGTGACATCTATGGCTACACCTTC. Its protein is CASSISGDSDIYGYTF.

CDR3 sequence: CASSDRGPDTIYF. Here the CDR3 DNA reads TGTGCCAGCAGTGACAGGGGTCCTGACACCATATATTTT. The rearrangement links TRBV6-1 to TRBJ1-3, with D maybe TRBD1 (6 bases). The V end lost 3 bases, the J end lost 8 bases, and 11 bases lay between the germline ends. CDR3 length: 13 amino acids. Germline CDR1 reads MNHNS; CDR2 reads SASEGT.

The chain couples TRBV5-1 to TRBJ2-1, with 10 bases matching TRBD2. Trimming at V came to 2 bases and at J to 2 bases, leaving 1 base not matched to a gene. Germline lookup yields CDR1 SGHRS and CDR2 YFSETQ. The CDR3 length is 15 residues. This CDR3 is CASSLSGGAYNEQFF. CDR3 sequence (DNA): TGCGCCAGCAGCTTAAGCGGGGGGGCCTACAATGAGCAGTTCTTC.

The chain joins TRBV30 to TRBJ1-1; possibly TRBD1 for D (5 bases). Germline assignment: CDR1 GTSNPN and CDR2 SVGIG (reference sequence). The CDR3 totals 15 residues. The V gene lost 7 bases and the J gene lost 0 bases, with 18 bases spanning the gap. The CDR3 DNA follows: TGTGCCTCTCATCGAAAGGCAGGGCTGAACACTGAAGCTTTCTTT. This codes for CASHRKAGLNTEAFF.

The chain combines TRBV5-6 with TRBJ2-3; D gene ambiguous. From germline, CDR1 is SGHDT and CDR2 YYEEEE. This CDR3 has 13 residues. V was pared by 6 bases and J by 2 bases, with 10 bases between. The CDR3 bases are TGTGCCAGCATCGGTCAAGACACAGATACGCAGTATTTT. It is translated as CASIGQDTDTQYF.

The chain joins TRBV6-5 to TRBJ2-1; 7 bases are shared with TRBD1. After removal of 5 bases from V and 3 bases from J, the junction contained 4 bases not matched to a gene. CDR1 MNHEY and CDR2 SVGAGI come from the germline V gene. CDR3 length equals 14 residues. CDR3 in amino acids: CASSTRGIYNEQFF. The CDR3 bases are TGTGCCAGCAGTACCAGGGGGATCTACAATGAGCAGTTCTTC.

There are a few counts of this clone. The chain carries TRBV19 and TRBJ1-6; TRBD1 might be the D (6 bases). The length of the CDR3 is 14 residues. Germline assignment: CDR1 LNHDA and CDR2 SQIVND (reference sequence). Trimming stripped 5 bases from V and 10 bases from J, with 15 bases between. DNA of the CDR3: TGTGCCAGTAGTCCTACAGGGACCCGGTCACCCCTCCACTTT. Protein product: CASSPTGTRSPLHF. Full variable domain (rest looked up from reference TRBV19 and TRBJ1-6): DGGITQSPKYLFRKEGQNVTLSCEQNLNHDAMYWYRQDPGQGLRLIYYSQIVNDFQKGDIAEGYSVSREKKESFPLTVTSAQKNPTAFYLCASSPTGTRSPLHFGNGTRLTVT.

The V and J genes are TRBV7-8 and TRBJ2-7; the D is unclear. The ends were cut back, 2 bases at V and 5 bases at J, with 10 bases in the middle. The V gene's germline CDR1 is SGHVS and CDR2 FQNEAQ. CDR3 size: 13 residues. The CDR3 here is CASSLRPNHEQYF. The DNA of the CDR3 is TGTGCCAGCAGCTTACGTCCTAATCACGAGCAGTACTTC.

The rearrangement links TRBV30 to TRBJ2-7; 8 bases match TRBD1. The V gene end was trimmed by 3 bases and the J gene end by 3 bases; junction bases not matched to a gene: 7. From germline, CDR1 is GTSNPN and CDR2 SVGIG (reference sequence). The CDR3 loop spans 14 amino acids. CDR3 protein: CAWSGQGTGYEQYF. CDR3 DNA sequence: TGTGCCTGGAGCGGACAGGGTACCGGCTACGAGCAGTACTTC.

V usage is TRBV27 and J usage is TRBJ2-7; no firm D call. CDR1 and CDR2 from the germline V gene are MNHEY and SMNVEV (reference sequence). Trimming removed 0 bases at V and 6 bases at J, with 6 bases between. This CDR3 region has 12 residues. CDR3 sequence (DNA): TGTGCCAGCAGTTTATCACGAGGCGAGCAGTACTTC. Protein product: CASSLSRGEQYF.

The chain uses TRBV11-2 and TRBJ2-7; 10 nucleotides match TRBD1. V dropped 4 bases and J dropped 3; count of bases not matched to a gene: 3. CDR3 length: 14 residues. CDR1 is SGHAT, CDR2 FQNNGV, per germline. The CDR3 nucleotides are TGTGCCAGCAGCTCGACAGGGGGCGTCTACGAGCAGTACTTC. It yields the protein CASSSTGGVYEQYF.

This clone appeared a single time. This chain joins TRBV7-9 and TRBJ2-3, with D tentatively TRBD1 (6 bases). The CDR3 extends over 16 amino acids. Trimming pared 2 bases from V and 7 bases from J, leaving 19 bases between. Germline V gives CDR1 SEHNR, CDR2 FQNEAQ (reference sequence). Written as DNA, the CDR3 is TGTGCCAGCAGCTTAATTGGGGGCTCTGAACGAAATACGCAGTATTTT. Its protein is CASSLIGGSERNTQYF.

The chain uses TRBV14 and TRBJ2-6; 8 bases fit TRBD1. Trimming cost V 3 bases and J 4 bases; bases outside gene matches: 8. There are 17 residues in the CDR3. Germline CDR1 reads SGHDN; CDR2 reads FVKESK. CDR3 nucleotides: TGTGCCAGCAGCCATCGGACAGGGTTTATGGGGGCCAACGTCCTGACTTTC. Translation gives CASSHRTGFMGANVLTF.

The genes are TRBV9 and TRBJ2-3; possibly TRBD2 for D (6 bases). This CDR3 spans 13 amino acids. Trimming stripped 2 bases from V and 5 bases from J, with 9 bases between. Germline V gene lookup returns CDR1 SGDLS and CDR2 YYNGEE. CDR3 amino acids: CASSVGGRDTQYF. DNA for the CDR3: TGTGCCAGCAGCGTTGGGGGGAGAGATACGCAGTATTTT.

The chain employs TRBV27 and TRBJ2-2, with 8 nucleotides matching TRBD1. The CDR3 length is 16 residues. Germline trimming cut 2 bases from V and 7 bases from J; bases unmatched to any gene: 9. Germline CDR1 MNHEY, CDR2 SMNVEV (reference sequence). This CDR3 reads CASSLAGQGINGELFF. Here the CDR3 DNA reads TGTGCCAGCAGTTTAGCCGGACAGGGAATAAACGGGGAGCTGTTTTTT.

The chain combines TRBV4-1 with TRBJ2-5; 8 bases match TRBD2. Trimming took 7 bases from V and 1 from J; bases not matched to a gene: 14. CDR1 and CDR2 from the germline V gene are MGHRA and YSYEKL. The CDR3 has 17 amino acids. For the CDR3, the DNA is TGCGCCAGCACACGTGGGCTAGCGGGCTCCCTCCAAGAGACCCAGTACTTC. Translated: CASTRGLAGSLQETQYF.

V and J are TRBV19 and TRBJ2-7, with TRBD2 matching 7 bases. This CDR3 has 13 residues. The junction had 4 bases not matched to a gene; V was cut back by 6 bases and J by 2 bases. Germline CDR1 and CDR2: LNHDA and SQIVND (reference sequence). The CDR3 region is CASSAGETYEQYF. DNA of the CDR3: TGTGCCAGTAGCGCGGGGGAGACCTACGAGCAGTACTTC. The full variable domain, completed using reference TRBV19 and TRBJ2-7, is DGGITQSPKYLFRKEGQNVTLSCEQNLNHDAMYWYRQDPGQGLRLIYYSQIVNDFQKGDIAEGYSVSREKKESFPLTVTSAQKNPTAFYLCASSAGETYEQYFGPGTRLTVT.